This T cell receptor beta chain appears in the sequencing data of a study of blood T cells in healthy people across ages. This clonotype has just a few counts. Its antigen is as yet unknown. Germline V gene lookup returns CDR1 MRHNA and CDR2 SNTAGT. The V and J ends lost 6 bases and 5 bases respectively, with 17 bases between them. The CDR3 runs 16 residues. Study-wide findings and caveats: While age rose, TCR beta diversity per million T cells dropped in a roughly linear way.

Each sample gave at least 6.5 million isolated PBMCs. Then a second PCR, running about 6 to 11 cycles, was carried out with a sample-barcoded 5' primer and a J-beta primer mix. Unique molecular identifiers of 12 random nucleotides labeled each cDNA. One entry per CDR3 protein, called by TCRdb with MiXCR from the 5' RACE reads. Here the sample spans some 710,000 distinct CDR3 sequences, about 24% being singletons. The receptor's source is a man in his sixties or seventies in good health. The rearrangement uses TRBV6-4 and TRBJ1-6; no reliable D call. Sequences were obtained from blood. The CDR3 protein is CASSNYLGRDNSPLHF. The CDR3 bases are TGTGCCAGCAGCAACTATTTAGGACGGGATAATTCACCCCTCCACTTT.